The sequence of this T cell receptor beta chain was determined in a study of siplizumab effects on memory and regulatory T cells. With regard to this clone: Antigen: not known.

Study conclusions and caveats: Neither a naive nor a memory phenotype was assignable to roughly 80-95% of proliferating CD4+ or CD8+ clones.

Repertoires were generated with immunoSEQ multiplex PCR, while TCRdb's copy carries only in-frame clones and drops some. The top ten hold under 0.7% of the sample, which has about 100,000 clones, 94% seen once. The CDR3 is 16 amino acids. V was trimmed by 8 bases and J by 8 bases, leaving 30 bases between them. Germline CDR1 reads GTSNPN; CDR2 reads SVGIG (reference sequence). Sequencing was done on a sample of Tregs sorted from blood. J is TRBJ1-2 and V is TRBV30; the D gene is possibly TRBD1 (6 bases). The TCR comes from a human donor in good health. CDR3 nucleotides: TGTGCCGCCCCCGGGGACACCCAATCCCCAATATCGGGCTACACCTTC. Its translation is CAAPGDTQSPISGYTF.